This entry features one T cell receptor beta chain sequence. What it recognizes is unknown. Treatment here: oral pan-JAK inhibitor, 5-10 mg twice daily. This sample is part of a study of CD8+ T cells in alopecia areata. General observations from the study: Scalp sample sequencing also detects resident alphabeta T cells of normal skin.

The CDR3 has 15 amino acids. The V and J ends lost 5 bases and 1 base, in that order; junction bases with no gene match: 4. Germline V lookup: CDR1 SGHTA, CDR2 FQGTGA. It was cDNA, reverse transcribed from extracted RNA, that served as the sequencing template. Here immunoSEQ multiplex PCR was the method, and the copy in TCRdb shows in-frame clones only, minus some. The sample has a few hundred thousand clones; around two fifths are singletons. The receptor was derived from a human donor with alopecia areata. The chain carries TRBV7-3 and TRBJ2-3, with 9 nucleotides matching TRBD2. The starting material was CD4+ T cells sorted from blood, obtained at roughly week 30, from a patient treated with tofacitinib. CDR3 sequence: CASSPSSGGTDTQYF. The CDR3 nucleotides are TGTGCCAGCAGCCCCTCTAGCGGGGGCACAGATACGCAGTATTTT.